This TCR beta chain was profiled in a study of cytomegalovirus exposure and HLA in healthy donors. Study as a whole: Approximately 83 million unique TCRs from HLA-typed donors were held in an early data release. Study conclusions and caveats: The authors later linked a missense DCLRE1C variant to TCR beta V- and J-gene trimming. Diagnosis of cytomegalovirus status made by the classifier reportedly showed high specificity and sensitivity.

The CDR3 runs to 14 residues. Germline CDR1 reads LGHNA; CDR2 reads YSLEER. This clone was detected once. Antigen unknown. It was with 60 Vbeta and 13 Jbeta primers that the PCR ran. Per the study methods: A later analysis tallied approximately 80 million unique TCR beta chains, around 10 million of them shared. Clones were sequenced by immunoSEQ multiplex PCR, and TCRdb holds only the in-frame ones, with some missing. V and J calls and clone size come straight from that table; D and trimming were deduced from the DNA. The sample holds about 180,000 clones, around three quarters seen once. Sequenced material: PBMCs. This clonotype originated in a man aged 35-49 years in good health and CMV-seronegative. The chain is built from TRBV4-3 and TRBJ2-5; possibly TRBD1 for D (6 bases). TRBJ2-7 matches the DNA end more closely, so the J call is doubtful. CDR3 coding DNA: TGCGCCAGCAGCCAAGGCTTAGGGGGCTACGAGCAGTACTTC. Its protein product is CASSQGLGGYEQYF.